This T cell receptor (beta chain) was found in a study of cytomegalovirus exposure and HLA in healthy donors. Whole-study context: Earlier, about 179 million T cells were analyzed, and fewer than 120 million unique TCR beta sequences were found among them.

With 60 Vbeta and 13 Jbeta primers, the PCR was carried out. Some clones are missing from TCRdb's copy, which holds only in-frame ones; the method was immunoSEQ multiplex PCR. The sample's table shows under 200,000 clones. Trimming took 7 bases from V and 0 from J; bases not matched to a gene: 2. The CDR3 covers 13 residues. Germline CDR1 reads MNHNY; CDR2 reads SVGAGI (reference sequence). The origin of this receptor is a woman aged 18-30 years in good health and CMV-seropositive. The chain employs TRBV6-6 and TRBJ1-1; 7 bases map to TRBD1. The sequenced material came from PBMCs. The CDR3, as DNA: TGTGCCAGCAAACAGGGGATGAACACTGAAGCTTTCTTT. Protein: CASKQGMNTEAFF.